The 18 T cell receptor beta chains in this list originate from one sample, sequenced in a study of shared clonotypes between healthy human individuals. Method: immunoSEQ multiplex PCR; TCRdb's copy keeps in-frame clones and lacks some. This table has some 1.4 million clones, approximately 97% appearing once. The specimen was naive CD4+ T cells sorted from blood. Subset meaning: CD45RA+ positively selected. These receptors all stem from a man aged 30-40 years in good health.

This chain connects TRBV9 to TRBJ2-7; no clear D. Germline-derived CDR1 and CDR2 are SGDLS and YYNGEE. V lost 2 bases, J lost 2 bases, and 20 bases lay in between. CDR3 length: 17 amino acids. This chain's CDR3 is CASSVDQKFGSAYEQYF. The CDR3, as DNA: TGTGCCAGCAGCGTGGACCAAAAATTCGGATCAGCCTACGAGCAGTACTTC.

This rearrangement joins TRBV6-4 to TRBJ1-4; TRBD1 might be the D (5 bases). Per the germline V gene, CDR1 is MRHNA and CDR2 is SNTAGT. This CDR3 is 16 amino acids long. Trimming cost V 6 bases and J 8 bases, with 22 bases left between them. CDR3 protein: CASSGTIAEGGEKLFF. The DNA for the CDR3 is TGTGCCAGCAGCGGGACTATAGCCGAAGGTGGAGAAAAACTGTTTTTT.

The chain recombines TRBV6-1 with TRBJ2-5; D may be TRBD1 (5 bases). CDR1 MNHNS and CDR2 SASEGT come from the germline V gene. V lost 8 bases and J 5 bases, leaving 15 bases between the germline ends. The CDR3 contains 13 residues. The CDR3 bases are TGTGCCAGCGGCGTAAGGGGTCGGGAGACCCAGTACTTC. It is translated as CASGVRGRETQYF.

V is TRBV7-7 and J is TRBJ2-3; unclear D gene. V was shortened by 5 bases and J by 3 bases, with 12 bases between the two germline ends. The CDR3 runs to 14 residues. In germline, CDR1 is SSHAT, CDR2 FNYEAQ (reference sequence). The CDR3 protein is CASSPSSGTDTQYF. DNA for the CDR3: TGTGCCAGCAGCCCCAGTTCGGGTACAGATACGCAGTATTTT.

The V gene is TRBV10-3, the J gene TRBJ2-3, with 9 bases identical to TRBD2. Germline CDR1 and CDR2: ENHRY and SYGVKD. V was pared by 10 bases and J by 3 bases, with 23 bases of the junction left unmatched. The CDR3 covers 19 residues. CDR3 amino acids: CATTPLLTGGLATTDTQYF. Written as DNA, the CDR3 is TGTGCCACCACTCCTTTACTGACAGGCGGACTAGCGACTACAGATACGCAGTATTTT.

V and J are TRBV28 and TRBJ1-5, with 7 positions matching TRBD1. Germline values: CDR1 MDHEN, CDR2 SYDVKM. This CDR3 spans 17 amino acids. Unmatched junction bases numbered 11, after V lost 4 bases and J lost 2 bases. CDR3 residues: CASSWARGIRGNQPQHF. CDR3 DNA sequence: TGTGCCAGCAGTTGGGCCAGGGGGATCAGAGGCAATCAGCCCCAGCATTTT.

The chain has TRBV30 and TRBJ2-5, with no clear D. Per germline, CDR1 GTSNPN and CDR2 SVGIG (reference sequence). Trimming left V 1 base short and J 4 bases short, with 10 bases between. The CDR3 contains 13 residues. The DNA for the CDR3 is TGTGCCTGGAGTGGAAGGGCTGGAGAGACCCAGTACTTC. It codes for CAWSGRAGETQYF.

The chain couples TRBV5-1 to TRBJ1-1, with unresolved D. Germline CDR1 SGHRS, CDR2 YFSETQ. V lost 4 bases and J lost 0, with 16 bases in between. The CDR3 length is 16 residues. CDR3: CASSTGLGPMNTEAFF. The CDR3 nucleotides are TGCGCCAGCAGCACGGGTCTGGGCCCCATGAACACTGAAGCTTTCTTT.

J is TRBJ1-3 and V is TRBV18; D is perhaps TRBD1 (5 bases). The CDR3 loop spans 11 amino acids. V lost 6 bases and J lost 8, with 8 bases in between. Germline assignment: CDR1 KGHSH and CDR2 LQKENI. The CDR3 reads CASSPGDTIYF. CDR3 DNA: TGTGCCAGCTCCCCGGGGGACACCATATATTTT.

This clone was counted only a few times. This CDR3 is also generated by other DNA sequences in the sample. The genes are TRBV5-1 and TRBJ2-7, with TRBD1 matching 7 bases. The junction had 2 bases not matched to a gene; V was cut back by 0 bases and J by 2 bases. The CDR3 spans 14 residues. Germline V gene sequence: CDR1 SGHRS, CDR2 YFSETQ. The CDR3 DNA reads TGCGCCAGCAGCTTGGGGGGACAGACCTACGAGCAGTACTTC. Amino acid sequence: CASSLGGQTYEQYF.

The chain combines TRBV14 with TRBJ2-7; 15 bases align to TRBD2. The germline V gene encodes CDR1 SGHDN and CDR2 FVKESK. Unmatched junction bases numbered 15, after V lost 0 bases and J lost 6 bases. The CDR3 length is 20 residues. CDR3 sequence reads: CASSQDLAGTSGRTHGEQYF. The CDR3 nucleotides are TGTGCCAGCAGCCAAGATCTTGCGGGGACTAGCGGGAGGACCCACGGCGAGCAGTACTTC.

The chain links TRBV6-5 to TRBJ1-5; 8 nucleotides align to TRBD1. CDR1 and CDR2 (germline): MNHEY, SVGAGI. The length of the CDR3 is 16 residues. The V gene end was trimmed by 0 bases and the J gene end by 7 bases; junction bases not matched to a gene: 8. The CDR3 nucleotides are TGTGCCAGCAGTTACTCGTGGACAGGGACGGGGCAGCCCCAGCATTTT. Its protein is CASSYSWTGTGQPQHF.

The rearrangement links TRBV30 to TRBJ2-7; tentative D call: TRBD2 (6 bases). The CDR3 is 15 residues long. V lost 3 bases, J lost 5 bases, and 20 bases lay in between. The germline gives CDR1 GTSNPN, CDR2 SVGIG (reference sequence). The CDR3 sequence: CAWSLPRGAGHEQYF. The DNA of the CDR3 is TGTGCCTGGAGCCTCCCACGGGGAGCGGGCCACGAGCAGTACTTC.

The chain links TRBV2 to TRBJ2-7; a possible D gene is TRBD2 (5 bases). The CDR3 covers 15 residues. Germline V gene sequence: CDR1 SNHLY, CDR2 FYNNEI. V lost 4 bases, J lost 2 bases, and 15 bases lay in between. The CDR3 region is CASSARDTSPYEQYF. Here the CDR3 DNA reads TGTGCCAGCAGTGCCCGGGATACTAGTCCCTACGAGCAGTACTTC.

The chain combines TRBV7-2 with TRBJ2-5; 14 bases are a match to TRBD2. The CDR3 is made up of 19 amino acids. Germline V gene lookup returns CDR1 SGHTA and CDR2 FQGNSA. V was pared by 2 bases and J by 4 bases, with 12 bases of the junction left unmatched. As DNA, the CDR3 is TGTGCCAGCAGCTTACCCTGGACTAGCGGGAGGTTGCCCCCAGAGACCCAGTACTTC. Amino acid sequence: CASSLPWTSGRLPPETQYF. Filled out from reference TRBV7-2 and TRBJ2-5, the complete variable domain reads GAGVSQSPSNKVTEKGKDVELRCDPISGHTALYWYRQSLGQGLEFLIYFQGNSAPDKSGLPSDRFSAERTGGSVSTLTIQRTQQEDSAVYLCASSLPWTSGRLPPETQYFGPGTRLLVL.

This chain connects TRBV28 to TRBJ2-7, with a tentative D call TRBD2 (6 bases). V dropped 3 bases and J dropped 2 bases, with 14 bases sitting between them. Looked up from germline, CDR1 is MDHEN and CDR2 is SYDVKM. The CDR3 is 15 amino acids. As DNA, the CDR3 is TGTGCCAGCAGTTTGGTTTCTAGCGCTACCTACGAGCAGTACTTC. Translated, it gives CASSLVSSATYEQYF.

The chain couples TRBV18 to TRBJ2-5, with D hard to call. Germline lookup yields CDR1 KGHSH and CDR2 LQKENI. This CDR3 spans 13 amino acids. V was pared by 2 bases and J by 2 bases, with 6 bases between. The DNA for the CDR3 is TGTGCCAGCTCACCAGCGGTTCAAGAGACCCAGTACTTC. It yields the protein CASSPAVQETQYF.

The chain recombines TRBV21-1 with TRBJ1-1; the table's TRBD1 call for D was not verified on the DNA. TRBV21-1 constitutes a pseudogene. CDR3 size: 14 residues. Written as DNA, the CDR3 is TGTGCCAGCACCTACAGGGAAAGTGGCACTGAAGCTTTCTTT. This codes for CASTYRESGTEAFF.